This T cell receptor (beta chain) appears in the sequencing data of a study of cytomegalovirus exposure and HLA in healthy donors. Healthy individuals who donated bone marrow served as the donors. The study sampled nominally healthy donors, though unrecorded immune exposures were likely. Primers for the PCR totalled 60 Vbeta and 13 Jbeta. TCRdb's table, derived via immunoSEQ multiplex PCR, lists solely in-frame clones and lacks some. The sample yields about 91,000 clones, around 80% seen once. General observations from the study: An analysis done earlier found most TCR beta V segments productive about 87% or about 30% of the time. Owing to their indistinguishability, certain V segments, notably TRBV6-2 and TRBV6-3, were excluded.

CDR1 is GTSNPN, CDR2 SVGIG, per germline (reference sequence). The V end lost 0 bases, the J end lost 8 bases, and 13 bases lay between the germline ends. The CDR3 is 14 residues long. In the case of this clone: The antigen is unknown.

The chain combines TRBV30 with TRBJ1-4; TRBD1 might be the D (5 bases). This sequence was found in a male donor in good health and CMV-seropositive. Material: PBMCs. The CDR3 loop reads CAWSVFQGREKLFF. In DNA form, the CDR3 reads TGTGCCTGGAGTGTATTCCAGGGCAGGGAAAAACTGTTTTTT.